This is a list of T cell receptor beta chains from one sample in a study of early T cells in non-severe SARS-CoV-2 infection. TCRdb recomputed calls from the 5' RACE reads with MiXCR, one row per CDR3 protein. Here the sample spans about 28,000 distinct CDR3 sequences, about 4.5% being singletons. The starting material was whole blood, obtained at baseline. The receptor set was obtained from an adult who was a healthcare worker with PCR-confirmed SARS-CoV-2 infection or an uninfected control (not recorded which). Each CDR3 is given with its conserved first and last residue. Fields, in order: D gene, J gene, V gene, clone size, CDR3 DNA, CDR3 protein. A D gene is named only where the DNA matches it firmly. Size tells how often a clone was seen (once, few, many) or the class of an expanded clone, and some rows leave it out.

D: .; J: TRBJ2-3; V: TRBV10-3; size: few; DNA: TGTGCCATCAGTGAGACGGGGGCGAACACAGATACGCAGTATTTT; CDR3: CAISETGANTDTQYF
D: .; J: TRBJ2-1; V: TRBV2; size: .; DNA: TGTGTCAGCATGCGAGACCCGGGACCCAATGAGCAGTTCTTC; CDR3: CVSMRDPGPNEQFF
D: .; J: TRBJ1-5; V: TRBV4-1; size: many; DNA: TGCGCCAGCAGCCAATTTAAGGGGGATCAGCCCCAGCTTTTT; CDR3: CASSQFKGDQPQLF
D: .; J: TRBJ2-7; V: TRBV10-3; size: .; DNA: TGTGCCATCAGTGGGGGGGCCCTTTCGACCTACGAGCAGTACTTC; CDR3: CAISGGALSTYEQYF
D: .; J: TRBJ1-2; V: TRBV5-6; size: .; DNA: TGTGCCAGCAGCTTGGGGCAGCTTTCTAACTATGGCTACACCTTC; CDR3: CASSLGQLSNYGYTF
D: .; J: TRBJ2-7; V: TRBV9; size: many; DNA: TGTGCCAGCAGCGTTACCAGCTCCTACGAGCAGTACTTC; CDR3: CASSVTSSYEQYF
D: TRBD2; J: TRBJ2-7; V: TRBV18; size: many; DNA: TGTGCCAGCTCACTGGGACTAGCGGTCTCCTACGAGCAGTACTTC; CDR3: CASSLGLAVSYEQYF
D: .; J: TRBJ2-3; V: TRBV5-1; size: many; DNA: TGCGCCAGCAGCGCCCGAGTGGCCGATACGCAGTATTTT; CDR3: CASSARVADTQYF
D: TRBD2; J: TRBJ2-1; V: TRBV24-1; size: many; DNA: TGTGCCACCAGTGACCGGACTAGCGGCTTATACAATGAGCAGTTCTTC; CDR3: CATSDRTSGLYNEQFF
D: .; J: TRBJ2-1; V: TRBV20-1; size: many; DNA: TGCAGTGCTAGAAAACAGAGCTCCTACAATGAGCAGTTCTTC; CDR3: CSARKQSSYNEQFF
D: .; J: TRBJ1-1; V: TRBV12-3/TRBV12-4; size: many; DNA: TGTGCCAGCAGCGGAAGACACACTGAAGCTTTCTTT; CDR3: CASSGRHTEAFF
D: TRBD2; J: TRBJ2-5; V: TRBV6-4; size: many; DNA: TGTGCCAGCAGTGACTCGGGGGGGGAGACCCAGTACTTC; CDR3: CASSDSGGETQYF
D: .; J: TRBJ2-5; V: TRBV7-2; size: many; DNA: TGTGCCAGCAGCCCCCATCCCTACCGAAACACCCGAGCAGAGACCCAGTACTTC; CDR3: CASSPHPYRNTRAETQYF
D: TRBD2; J: TRBJ2-7; V: TRBV3-1; size: many; DNA: TGTGCCAGCAGCCAGCAAGCGGGAGGGCCTAGTGAGCAGTACTTC; CDR3: CASSQQAGGPSEQYF
D: TRBD1; J: TRBJ2-3; V: TRBV12-3/TRBV12-4; size: many; DNA: TGTGCCAGCAGTTTAGAGACAGGGTATACAGATACGCAGTATTTT; CDR3: CASSLETGYTDTQYF
D: .; J: TRBJ1-1; V: TRBV20-1; size: many; DNA: TGCAGTGCTAGACCAGGACCGAACACTGAAGCTTTCTTT; CDR3: CSARPGPNTEAFF
D: TRBD2; J: TRBJ2-3; V: TRBV12-3/TRBV12-4; size: many; DNA: TGTGCCAGCAGTCCCCAAGGGCTAGCGGGGGGGCAGACAGATACGCAGTATTTT; CDR3: CASSPQGLAGGQTDTQYF
D: .; J: TRBJ2-1; V: TRBV6-4; size: many; DNA: TGTGCCAGCAGTGAAGGTCGAGGGGTAACCTACAATGAGCAGTTCTTC; CDR3: CASSEGRGVTYNEQFF
D: .; J: TRBJ1-1; V: TRBV5-5; size: many; DNA: TGTGCCAGCAGCTTGGTTCCCCTCATGGGGAACACTGAAGCTTTCTTT; CDR3: CASSLVPLMGNTEAFF
D: .; J: TRBJ1-5; V: TRBV6-2/TRBV6-3; size: many; DNA: TGTGCCAGCAGTTTTCGGGGGCGCGGGTTCGTCAGCAATCAGCCCCAGCATTTT; CDR3: CASSFRGRGFVSNQPQHF
D: .; J: TRBJ1-6; V: TRBV5-5; size: .; DNA: TGTGCCAGCAGCTTGGATCCGGGAGGTGGAAATTCACCCCTCCACTTT; CDR3: CASSLDPGGGNSPLHF
D: .; J: TRBJ2-7; V: TRBV9; size: .; DNA: TGTGCCAGCAGCGTAGTCGACAGCTACGAGCAGTACTTC; CDR3: CASSVVDSYEQYF
D: .; J: TRBJ2-2; V: TRBV12-3/TRBV12-4; size: many; DNA: TGTGCCAGCAGTTTCCGTAAACCCTTGGGGGGTACCGGGGAGCTGTTTTTT; CDR3: CASSFRKPLGGTGELFF
D: TRBD2; J: TRBJ2-1; V: TRBV20-1; size: many; DNA: TGCAGTGCTAGAGAGCATAGCGGGATACGATCTGAGCAGTTCTTC; CDR3: CSAREHSGIRSEQFF
D: .; J: TRBJ2-7; V: TRBV6-2/TRBV6-3; size: few; DNA: TGTGCCAGCAGTTTGGATGACAGGCTCTACGAGCAGTACTTC; CDR3: CASSLDDRLYEQYF
D: .; J: TRBJ2-1; V: TRBV27; size: many; DNA: TGTGCCAGCTTGGGCTCCTACAATGAGCAGTTCTTC; CDR3: CASLGSYNEQFF
D: .; J: TRBJ2-7; V: TRBV29-1; size: many; DNA: TGCAGCGTTGAAGACAGGGTCAGCTCCTACGAGCAGTACTTC; CDR3: CSVEDRVSSYEQYF
D: .; J: TRBJ2-3; V: TRBV7-6; size: many; DNA: TGTGCCAGCAGCTTAGCCACCCTCAGACACACAGATACGCAGTATTTT; CDR3: CASSLATLRHTDTQYF
D: TRBD1; J: TRBJ1-5; V: TRBV6-2/TRBV6-3; size: medium-sized; DNA: TGTGCCAGCACTCCCTGGGACAGGGCCAATCAGCCCCAGCATTTT; CDR3: CASTPWDRANQPQHF
D: .; J: TRBJ1-1; V: TRBV12-3/TRBV12-4; size: many; DNA: TGTGCCAGCAGAGACCTCACGGGTTTCGCTTTGAACACTGAAGCTTTCTTT; CDR3: CASRDLTGFALNTEAFF
D: TRBD1; J: TRBJ1-6; V: TRBV6-4; size: many; DNA: TGTGCCAGCAGTGACGGGACAGGGGGCTCACCCCTCCACTTT; CDR3: CASSDGTGGSPLHF
D: TRBD2; J: TRBJ2-3; V: TRBV5-1; size: many; DNA: TGCGCCAGCAGCTTGCCCCTAGCGGGGGATAGCACAGATACGCAGTATTTT; CDR3: CASSLPLAGDSTDTQYF
D: TRBD1; J: TRBJ2-7; V: TRBV5-1; size: few; DNA: TGCGCCAGCAGCTTGGCTAAGGAGGACAGGCGATACTACGAGCAGTACTTC; CDR3: CASSLAKEDRRYYEQYF
D: .; J: TRBJ2-6; V: TRBV6-5; size: many; DNA: TGTGCCAGCAAAGTAGGCTATCAGGCCAACGTCCTGACTTTC; CDR3: CASKVGYQANVLTF
D: TRBD2; J: TRBJ2-1; V: TRBV3-1; size: many; DNA: TGTGCCAGCAGCCAAGTGTCTAGCGGGGAGGGTGAGCAGTTCTTC; CDR3: CASSQVSSGEGEQFF
D: TRBD2; J: TRBJ2-5; V: TRBV5-1; size: many; DNA: TGCGCCAGCAGCTTGTGGGGTAGCGGGAGGCTCGAGACCCAGTACTTC; CDR3: CASSLWGSGRLETQYF
D: .; J: TRBJ1-5; V: TRBV5-7; size: many; DNA: TGTGCCAGCAGCTTGGCCCGTAGTGAGCGGAGCAATCAGCCCCAGCATTTT; CDR3: CASSLARSERSNQPQHF
D: .; J: TRBJ1-2; V: TRBV15; size: many; DNA: TGTGCCACCAGACAGTCAGGGGATCCGCTTGGCTACACCTTC; CDR3: CATRQSGDPLGYTF
D: TRBD1; J: TRBJ2-1; V: TRBV20-1; size: many; DNA: TGCAGTGCTTCCTCCGGGACAGGGGCGAATGAGCAGTTCTTC; CDR3: CSASSGTGANEQFF
D: TRBD2; J: TRBJ2-7; V: TRBV20-1; size: many; DNA: TGCAGTGCTAGGGCGGGAGGGGACAGTTCCTACGAGCAGTACTTC; CDR3: CSARAGGDSSYEQYF
D: .; J: TRBJ2-7; V: TRBV3-1; size: many; DNA: TGTGCCAGCAGCTCTTCCTGGGGGAGCTCCTACGAGCAGTACTTC; CDR3: CASSSSWGSSYEQYF
D: TRBD1; J: TRBJ2-2; V: TRBV5-1; size: many; DNA: TGCGCCAGCAGCTGGGACAGTACGACTAACACCGGGGAGCTGTTTTTT; CDR3: CASSWDSTTNTGELFF
D: .; J: TRBJ1-6; V: TRBV27; size: many; DNA: TGTGCCAGCAGGTGGGGGAGAGATAATTCACCCCTCCACTTT; CDR3: CASRWGRDNSPLHF
D: .; J: TRBJ1-5; V: TRBV19; size: many; DNA: TGTGCCAGTAGTATCAGGGTTACCACCAATCAGCCCCAGCATTTT; CDR3: CASSIRVTTNQPQHF
D: .; J: TRBJ1-1; V: TRBV20-1; size: many; DNA: TGCAGTGCTAGAGGGGGCAGGAGCTACACTGAAGCTTTCTTT; CDR3: CSARGGRSYTEAFF
D: .; J: TRBJ1-1; V: TRBV12-3/TRBV12-4; size: many; DNA: TGTGCCAGCAGTTTAATATCGGGGAATACTGAAGCTTTCTTT; CDR3: CASSLISGNTEAFF
D: .; J: TRBJ2-7; V: TRBV6-5; size: many; DNA: TGTGCCAGCTTTCAAAGGGGGAGAAGCTACGAGCAGTACTTC; CDR3: CASFQRGRSYEQYF
D: .; J: TRBJ2-3; V: TRBV4-2; size: many; DNA: TGTGCCAGCAGCCAAGAGAACACCGGGGGGCCCTCGGATACGCAGTATTTT; CDR3: CASSQENTGGPSDTQYF
D: TRBD2; J: TRBJ2-1; V: TRBV11-2; size: many; DNA: TGTGCCAGCAGCTTAGAATGGCGGGAGGACAATGAGCAGTTCTTC; CDR3: CASSLEWREDNEQFF
D: TRBD2; J: TRBJ2-5; V: TRBV4-1; size: many; DNA: TGCGCCAGCAGCGTCGATAGGGAGGAGAGCGGGAAAGAGACCCAGTACTTC; CDR3: CASSVDREESGKETQYF
D: .; J: TRBJ2-1; V: TRBV5-1; size: many; DNA: TGCGCCAGCAGCTTGGCGCGCCCGCCCAATGAGCAGTTCTTC; CDR3: CASSLARPPNEQFF
D: .; J: TRBJ2-5; V: TRBV29-1; size: many; DNA: TGCAGCGTGGTGGACTGGTACCAAGAGACCCAGTACTTC; CDR3: CSVVDWYQETQYF
D: TRBD1; J: TRBJ1-1; V: TRBV20-1; size: many; DNA: TGCAGTGCCACCGGGACAGGGTTACGGGGAGAAGCTTTCTTT; CDR3: CSATGTGLRGEAFF
D: .; J: TRBJ2-1; V: TRBV14; size: .; DNA: TGTGCCAGCAGCCTTTACGCAAATCTCGGCCGAAGCGATCGGGACAATGAGCAGTTCTTC; CDR3: CASSLYANLGRSDRDNEQFF